A selection of T cell receptor beta chains follows, all from one sample in a study of Graves' ophthalmopathy and Graves' hyperthyroidism. MiXCR, applied by TCRdb to the multiplex PCR reads, yields one record per CDR3 protein. The sample yields hundreds of thousands of distinct CDR3 sequences, around 21% seen once. The specimen sequenced was peripheral blood. All receptors come from a woman between 18 and 29 years old with stable Graves' hyperthyroidism. Both conserved end residues are part of each CDR3. Each record gives: CDR3 length, clone size, D gene, V gene, J gene, CDR3 protein, CDR3 DNA. A D gene is named only where the DNA matches it firmly. Some rows have no size entry. The others give once, few or many, or a class for an expanded clone.

>15|many|-|TRBV6-1|TRBJ1-1
CASTWAGAPNTEAFF
TGTGCCAGCACATGGGCCGGGGCCCCGAACACTGAAGCTTTCTTT
>16|many|TRBD2|TRBV6-2/TRBV6-3|TRBJ2-7
CASSRGLAGGDHEQYF
TGTGCCAGCAGTCGGGGACTAGCGGGAGGGGACCACGAGCAGTACTTC
>13|many|-|TRBV6-5|TRBJ2-7
CASSYSFGYEQYF
TGTGCCAGCAGTTACTCGTTCGGCTACGAGCAGTACTTC
>15|many|-|TRBV6-2/TRBV6-3|TRBJ1-2
CASSYWATSRGGYTF
TGTGCCAGCAGTTACTGGGCGACAAGCAGGGGCGGCTACACCTTC
>13|few|-|TRBV12-3/TRBV12-4|TRBJ1-2
CASTSTGPEGYTF
TGTGCCAGCACTTCGACGGGCCCGGAGGGCTACACCTTC
>15|few|-|TRBV6-1|TRBJ1-5
CASSERGYSNQPQHF
TGTGCCAGCAGTGAACGGGGATATAGCAATCAGCCCCAGCATTTT
>15|many|-|TRBV28|TRBJ2-5
CASSPQTGPQETQYF
TGTGCCAGCAGTCCCCAGACCGGGCCACAAGAGACCCAGTACTTC
>15|-|-|TRBV7-9|TRBJ1-2
CASSPLTSGIYGYTF
TGTGCCAGCAGCCCCCTCACCTCCGGTATCTATGGCTACACCTTC
>14|many|-|TRBV19|TRBJ1-1
CASSMMGGDTEAFF
TGTGCCAGTAGTATGATGGGGGGGGACACTGAAGCTTTCTTT
>13|once|-|TRBV7-2|TRBJ1-3
CASKGRNGNTIYF
TGTGCCAGCAAGGGGCGGAATGGAAACACCATATATTTT
>16|many|TRBD1|TRBV5-1|TRBJ2-2
CASTDTTGKGTGELFF
TGCGCCAGCACCGACACGACAGGGAAGGGCACCGGGGAGCTGTTTTTT
>12|many|-|TRBV18|TRBJ2-5
CASSPPGKTQYF
TGTGCCAGCTCACCACCGGGGAAGACCCAGTACTTC
>16|many|-|TRBV6-2/TRBV6-3|TRBJ1-5
CASSSDSLLSNQPQHF
TGTGCCAGCAGTTCAGACAGCCTCCTTAGCAATCAGCCCCAGCATTTT
>15|many|-|TRBV27|TRBJ1-2
CASSPGSTPNYGYTF
TGTGCCAGCAGTCCCGGATCGACCCCTAACTATGGCTACACCTTC
>13|many|-|TRBV6-5|TRBJ2-5
CASSYRTQETQYF
TGTGCCAGCAGCTACCGTACCCAAGAGACCCAGTACTTC
>14|many|TRBD2|TRBV12-3/TRBV12-4|TRBJ2-7
CASSLLSGSYEQYF
TGTGCCAGCAGTTTACTTAGCGGGAGTTACGAGCAGTACTTC
>18|many|-|TRBV7-8|TRBJ1-5
CASSPGTPTRYSNQPQHF
TGTGCCAGCAGCCCCGGGACACCAACGCGTTATAGCAATCAGCCCCAGCATTTT
>15|many|-|TRBV20-1|TRBJ1-5
CSASEGGVSNQPQHF
TGCAGTGCTAGCGAGGGGGGCGTGAGCAATCAGCCCCAGCATTTT
>14|few|-|TRBV7-2|TRBJ1-2
CASSLAPQSYGYTF
TGTGCCAGCAGCTTAGCTCCTCAGTCCTATGGCTACACCTTC
>13|many|-|TRBV6-2/TRBV6-3|TRBJ2-7
CASRPIENYEQYF
TGTGCCAGCAGACCTATCGAAAACTACGAGCAGTACTTC
>13|many|-|TRBV10-1|TRBJ2-7
CASSLPPLYEQYF
TGCGCCAGCAGTCTTCCCCCCCTCTACGAGCAGTACTTC
>15|many|TRBD2|TRBV6-1|TRBJ2-3
CASRPLAGGLNTQYF
TGTGCCAGCAGGCCACTAGCGGGAGGGCTGAATACGCAGTATTTT
>15|many|-|TRBV6-5|TRBJ1-3
CASSYRWDGGNTIYF
TGTGCCAGCAGTTACCGATGGGACGGTGGAAACACCATATATTTT
>16|many|TRBD2|TRBV7-9|TRBJ2-7
CASSLLTSGSSYEQYF
TGTGCCAGCAGCCTATTGACTAGCGGTAGCTCCTACGAGCAGTACTTC
>14|-|TRBD1|TRBV10-3|TRBJ1-1
CAIRPGQANTEAFF
TGTGCCATCAGGCCGGGACAGGCGAACACTGAAGCTTTCTTT
>15|many|TRBD2|TRBV20-1|TRBJ2-4
CSARVGGIGKNIQYF
TGCAGTGCTAGAGTGGGAGGGATAGGGAAAAACATTCAGTACTTC